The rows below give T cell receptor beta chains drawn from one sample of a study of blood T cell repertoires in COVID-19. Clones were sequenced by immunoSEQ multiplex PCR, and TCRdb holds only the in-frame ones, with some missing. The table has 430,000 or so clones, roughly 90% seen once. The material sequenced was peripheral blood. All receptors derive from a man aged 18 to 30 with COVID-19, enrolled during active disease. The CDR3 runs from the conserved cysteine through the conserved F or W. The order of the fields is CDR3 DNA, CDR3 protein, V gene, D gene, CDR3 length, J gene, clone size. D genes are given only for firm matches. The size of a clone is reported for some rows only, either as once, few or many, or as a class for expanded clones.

TGCGCCAGCAGCTTGGGGACAGGCCGCCTAGTCTACGAGCAGTACTTC,CASSLGTGRLVYEQYF,TRBV5-1,TRBD1,16,TRBJ2-7,NA
TGTGCCAGTAGCCTTGACGGGTCTTTGGTTCAGCCCCAGCATTTT,CASSLDGSLVQPQHF,TRBV19,NA,15,TRBJ1-5,once
TGCGCCAGCAGCTTGGGTCAGGGTAACTATGGCTACACCTTC,CASSLGQGNYGYTF,TRBV5-1,NA,14,TRBJ1-2,once
TGTGCCAGCACATTCACTCCAGCGGGCGCCTATGGCTACACCTTC,CASTFTPAGAYGYTF,TRBV5-8,NA,15,TRBJ1-2,NA
TGTGCCATCAGTGAGTCGGTTGGCAGGGGGAACACTGAAGCTTTCTTT,CAISESVGRGNTEAFF,TRBV10-3,NA,16,TRBJ1-1,NA
TGTGCCAGTAGTATCCGGGACAGCACCTACAATGAGCAGTTCTTC,CASSIRDSTYNEQFF,TRBV19,TRBD1,15,TRBJ2-1,NA
TGCGCCAGCAGCTTGTTCGGGAGCGAGACCTCTGGAAACACCATATATTTT,CASSLFGSETSGNTIYF,TRBV5-1,NA,17,TRBJ1-3,NA
TGTGCCAGCAGTGATGAGGCCTACACAGATACGCAGTATTTT,CASSDEAYTDTQYF,TRBV2,NA,14,TRBJ2-3,NA
TGTGCCAGTACCCCCCCGGGGGGGTCGACCGGCTACACCTTC,CASTPPGGSTGYTF,TRBV19,NA,14,TRBJ1-2,NA
TGTGCCAGCAGTGAAGTACCTTACGGTGGCTACACCTTC,CASSEVPYGGYTF,TRBV6-1,NA,13,TRBJ1-2,NA
TGCGCCAGCAGCTTGATAGGGGGGGAGAATGAAAAACTGTTTTTT,CASSLIGGENEKLFF,TRBV5-1,NA,15,TRBJ1-4,NA
TGTGTCAGACTCCCCAGTGGCAGGGCGAATGAAAAACTGTTTTTT,CVRLPSGRANEKLFF,TRBV7-5,NA,15,TRBJ1-4,NA
TGTGCCAGCAGTGGGACAGGGAACCAAGGCTACACCTTC,CASSGTGNQGYTF,TRBV2,TRBD1,13,TRBJ1-2,few
TGTGCCAGCAGCCAAGAGACAGAGGCAGGTATATATTTT,CASSQETEAGIYF,TRBV4-2,NA,13,TRBJ1-3,NA
TGTGCCATCCTCGGGGGGGGCGCGCGGGGCTACACCTTC,CAILGGGARGYTF,TRBV28,NA,13,TRBJ1-2,NA
TGTGCCAGCTCACCACTACTAGGGAACGGGGAGCTGTTTTTT,CASSPLLGNGELFF,TRBV18,NA,14,TRBJ2-2,NA
TGTGCCAGCAGCTTAGGAGACAGGGACCAAGAGACCCAGTACTTC,CASSLGDRDQETQYF,TRBV11-2,TRBD1,15,TRBJ2-5,NA
TGCAGTGCTAGTCACACACTCCCTAGGGAGACCCAGTACTTC,CSASHTLPRETQYF,TRBV20-1,NA,14,TRBJ2-5,NA
TGCAGCGTTGAAGGGACAGGGGGGGACACTGAAGCTTTCTTT,CSVEGTGGDTEAFF,TRBV29-1,TRBD1,14,TRBJ1-1,NA
TGTGCCAGCAGTTCCCCCCTCGGGGAGCGGGACTACAATGAGCAGTTCTTC,CASSSPLGERDYNEQFF,TRBV27,TRBD2,17,TRBJ2-1,NA
TGTGCCACCAGTGACGTAGGGGGGCTAGCGGGAGAAGGGAACAATGAGCAGTTCTTC,CATSDVGGLAGEGNNEQFF,TRBV24-1,TRBD2,19,TRBJ2-1,once
TGTGCCAGCAGACTAACAGGGCCCGGGGAGCTGTTTTTT,CASRLTGPGELFF,TRBV2,NA,13,TRBJ2-2,NA
TGTGCCAGCCGTCCGACAGGGTTCCCCCAAGAGACCCAGTACTTC,CASRPTGFPQETQYF,TRBV27,TRBD1,15,TRBJ2-5,NA
TGCGCCAGCAGCCCTTGGGTTGCTAGCGGGAGCACCGGGGAGCTGTTTTTT,CASSPWVASGSTGELFF,TRBV5-1,TRBD2,17,TRBJ2-2,NA
TGTGCCAGCAGTTTATCGAGGAGGGGTGAGATGGACCAGTACTTC,CASSLSRRGEMDQYF,TRBV27,NA,15,TRBJ2-5,NA
TGTGCCAGTAGTAAAGACGGCAGACTGAGCACTGAAGCTTTCTTT,CASSKDGRLSTEAFF,TRBV19,NA,15,TRBJ1-1,NA
TGTGCCAGTAGTATAGGGAGGAGGGAAACGCAGTATTTT,CASSIGRRETQYF,TRBV19,NA,13,TRBJ2-3,NA
TGTGCCAGTAAGGGGAGCGGGATCTACGAGCAGTACTTC,CASKGSGIYEQYF,TRBV19,TRBD2,13,TRBJ2-7,NA
TGTGCCAGCACCCGGGCGGGCAGGAATGAGCAGTTCTTC,CASTRAGRNEQFF,TRBV6-5,NA,13,TRBJ2-1,NA
TGTGCCAGCAGCTTGCAAGGCGGGAGGACCGGGGAGCTGTTTTTT,CASSLQGGRTGELFF,TRBV13,TRBD2,15,TRBJ2-2,NA
TGTGCCAGCAGTTACTCGATAAGGACAGGGGTTTCCTACAATGAGCAGTTCTTC,CASSYSIRTGVSYNEQFF,TRBV6-2/TRBV6-3,TRBD1,18,TRBJ2-1,NA
TGCGCCAGCAGCCAAGATTTGGGACTGTACAATGAGCAGTTCTTC,CASSQDLGLYNEQFF,TRBV4-1,NA,15,TRBJ2-1,NA
TGCAGTGCTAGTGAGCAGGCGAACACTGAAGCTTTCTTT,CSASEQANTEAFF,TRBV20-1,NA,13,TRBJ1-1,NA
TGTGCCAGTAGTAGGACAGGGGGCGCTATAGATACGCAGTATTTT,CASSRTGGAIDTQYF,TRBV19,TRBD1,15,TRBJ2-3,NA
TGTGCCATTACAGGGCAAAACATTCAGTACTTC,CAITGQNIQYF,TRBV28,NA,11,TRBJ2-4,NA
TGTGCCAGCAGCTTAGATCTTGGGGCAGGGACTTTCTTC,CASSLDLGAGTFF,TRBV11-2,NA,13,TRBJ1-2,NA
TGTGCCAGCAGCTTACATTGGGGCGGGGATGAGCAGTTCTTC,CASSLHWGGDEQFF,TRBV5-5,NA,14,TRBJ2-1,NA
TGCGCCAGCAGCCAAGGTAGGGGGCCCTACAATGAGCAGTTCTTC,CASSQGRGPYNEQFF,TRBV4-1,TRBD1,15,TRBJ2-1,NA
TGCGCCAGCAGCAAGTTGCCTAGCGGGGGCACCTACAATGAGCAGTTCTTC,CASSKLPSGGTYNEQFF,TRBV4-1,TRBD2,17,TRBJ2-1,NA